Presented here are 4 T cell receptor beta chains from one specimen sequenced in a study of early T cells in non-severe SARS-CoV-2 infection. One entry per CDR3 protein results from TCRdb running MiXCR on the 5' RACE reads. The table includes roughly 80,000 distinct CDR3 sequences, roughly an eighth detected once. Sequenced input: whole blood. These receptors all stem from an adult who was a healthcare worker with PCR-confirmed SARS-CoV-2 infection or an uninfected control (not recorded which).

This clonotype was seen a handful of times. The CDR3 protein is CASSHPLGTSVVNEQFF. The CDR3 nucleotides read TGTGCCAGCAGCCACCCCCTCGGGACTAGCGTTGTCAATGAGCAGTTCTTC. V usage is TRBV14 and J usage is TRBJ2-1, with 10 bases fitting TRBD2. This CDR3 has 17 amino acids. Germline V gene lookup returns CDR1 SGHDN and CDR2 FVKESK. With 3 bases clipped from V and 6 bases from J, the junction kept 11 bases outside the gene matches.

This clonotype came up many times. The CDR3 DNA sequence: TGCGCCAGCAGCTCAACAGGGGATCTTGGCACAGATACGCAGTATTTT. It translates to CASSSTGDLGTDTQYF. The chain employs TRBV5-1 and TRBJ2-3; 7 bases are shared with TRBD1. Trimming removed 3 bases from V and 1 base from J; junction bases left unmatched: 8. This CDR3 has 16 amino acids. Germline lookup yields CDR1 SGHRS and CDR2 YFSETQ.

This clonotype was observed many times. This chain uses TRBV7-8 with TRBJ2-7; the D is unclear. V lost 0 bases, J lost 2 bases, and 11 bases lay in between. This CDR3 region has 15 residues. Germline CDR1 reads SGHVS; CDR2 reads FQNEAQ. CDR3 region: CASSLAVYVTYEQYF. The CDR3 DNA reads TGTGCCAGCAGCTTAGCGGTGTATGTTACCTACGAGCAGTACTTC.

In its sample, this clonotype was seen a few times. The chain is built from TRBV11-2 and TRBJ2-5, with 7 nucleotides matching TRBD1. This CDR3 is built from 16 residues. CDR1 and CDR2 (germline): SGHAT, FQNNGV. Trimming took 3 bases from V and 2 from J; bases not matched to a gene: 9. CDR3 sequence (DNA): TGTGCCAGCAGCTTTACTATTAGGGGACAGCAAGAGACCCAGTACTTC. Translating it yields CASSFTIRGQQETQYF.